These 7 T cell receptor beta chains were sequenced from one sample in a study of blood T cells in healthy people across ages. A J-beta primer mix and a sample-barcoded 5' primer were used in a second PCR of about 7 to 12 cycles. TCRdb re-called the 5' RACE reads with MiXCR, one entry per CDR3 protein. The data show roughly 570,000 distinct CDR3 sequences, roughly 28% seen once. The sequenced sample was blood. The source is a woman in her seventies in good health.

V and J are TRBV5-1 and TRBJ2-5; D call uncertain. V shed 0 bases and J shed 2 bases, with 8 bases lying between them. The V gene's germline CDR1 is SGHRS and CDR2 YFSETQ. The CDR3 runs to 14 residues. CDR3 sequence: CASSLEPQQETQYF. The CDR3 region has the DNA TGCGCCAGCAGCTTGGAGCCCCAACAAGAGACCCAGTACTTC. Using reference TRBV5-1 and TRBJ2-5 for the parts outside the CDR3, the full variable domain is KAGVTQTPRYLIKTRGQQVTLSCSPISGHRSVSWYQQTPGQGLQFLFEYFSETQRNKGNFPGRFSGRQFSNSRSEMNVSTLELGDSALYLCASSLEPQQETQYFGPGTRLLVL.

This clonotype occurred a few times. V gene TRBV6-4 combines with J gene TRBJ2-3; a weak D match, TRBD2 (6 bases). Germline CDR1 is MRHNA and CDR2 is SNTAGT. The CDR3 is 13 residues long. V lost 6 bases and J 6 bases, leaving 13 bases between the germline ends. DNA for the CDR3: TGTGCCAGCAGAAAAGCCGGGGGTGATACGCAGTATTTT. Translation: CASRKAGGDTQYF.

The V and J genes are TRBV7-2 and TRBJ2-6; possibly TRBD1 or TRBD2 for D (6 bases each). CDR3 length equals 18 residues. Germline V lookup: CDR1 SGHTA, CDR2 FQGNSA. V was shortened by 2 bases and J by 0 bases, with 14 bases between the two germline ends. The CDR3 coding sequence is TGTGCCAGCAGCTTACGGGGACACGGGAGCTCTGGGGCCAACGTCCTGACTTTC. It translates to CASSLRGHGSSGANVLTF. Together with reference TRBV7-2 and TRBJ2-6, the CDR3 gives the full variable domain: GAGVSQSPSNKVTEKGKDVELRCDPISGHTALYWYRQSLGQGLEFLIYFQGNSAPDKSGLPSDRFSAERTGGSVSTLTIQRTQQEDSAVYLCASSLRGHGSSGANVLTFGAGSRLTVL.

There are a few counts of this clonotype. The CDR3 DNA follows: TGCAGCGTTGTTTACGGGGGCATTCGTAGTGAGCAGTTCTTC. It is translated as CSVVYGGIRSEQFF. This rearrangement joins TRBV29-1 to TRBJ2-5, with D perhaps matching TRBD1 or TRBD2 (6 bases each). The DNA end is a closer match to TRBJ2-1, so the J assignment may be wrong. The CDR3 has 14 amino acids. Per germline, CDR1 SQVTM and CDR2 ANQGSEA.

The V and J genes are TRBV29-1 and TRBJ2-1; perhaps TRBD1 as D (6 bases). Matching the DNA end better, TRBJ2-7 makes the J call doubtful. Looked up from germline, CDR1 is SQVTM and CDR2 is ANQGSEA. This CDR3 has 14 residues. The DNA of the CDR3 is TGCAGCGTTGTAAACAGGGAGTGGGATGACGAGCAGTACTTC. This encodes CSVVNREWDDEQYF.

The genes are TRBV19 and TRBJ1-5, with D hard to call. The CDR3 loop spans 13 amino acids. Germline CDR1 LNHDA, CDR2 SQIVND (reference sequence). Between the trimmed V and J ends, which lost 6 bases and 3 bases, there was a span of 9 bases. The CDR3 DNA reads TGTGCCAGTAGAGGGCTGGTCAATCAGCCCCAGCATTTT. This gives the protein CASRGLVNQPQHF.

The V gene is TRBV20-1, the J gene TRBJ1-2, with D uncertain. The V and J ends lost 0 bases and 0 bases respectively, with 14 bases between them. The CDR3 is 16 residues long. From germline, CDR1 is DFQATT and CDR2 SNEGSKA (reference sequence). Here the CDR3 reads CSARDGCRVTNYGYTF. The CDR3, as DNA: TGCAGTGCTAGAGATGGGTGCAGAGTTACTAACTATGGCTACACCTTC.